The clone carrying this T cell receptor beta chain was picked up a small number of times. The antigen remains unidentified. This CDR3 is built from 12 residues. Between the trimmed V and J ends, which lost 8 bases and 3 bases, there was a span of 10 bases. Germline V CDR1 and CDR2: MDHEN, SYDVKM. TCRdb re-called the RT-PCR reads with MiXCR, one entry per CDR3 protein. The sample lists fewer than 750,000 distinct CDR3 sequences, 11% to 15% occurring once. This entry is derived from a study of response to subunit inactivated influenza vaccine. Points from the study as a whole: Few new T cells, the authors suggested, are recruited by each seasonal influenza vaccination.

This chain connects TRBV28 to TRBJ1-1; weak D call: TRBD1 (5 bases). The sequenced sample was PBMCs from blood, obtained 11 to 12 days after vaccination. The clonotype was recovered from a man in his forties or fifties who received an inactivated influenza vaccine. The CDR3 here is CASWGGYTEAFF. The CDR3, as DNA: TGTGCCAGCTGGGGGGGGTACACTGAAGCTTTCTTT.